The clone carrying this TCR beta chain was observed a handful of times. As yet, its antigen is unknown. Bulk libraries came from a prior protocol with listed TCR primers. TCRdb ran MiXCR on the PCR reads and lists one entry per CDR3 protein. The sample yields around 300,000 distinct CDR3 sequences, 24% seen once. This sample stems from a study of molecular identifiers for immune sequencing clone quantification. Across the study: RNA from 20,000 or 100,000 naive CD8 cells was split five ways in replicates, with four sequenced.

The CDR3 is 18 residues long. Germline loops: CDR1 LNHDA, CDR2 SQIVND (reference sequence). Losses at the gene ends were 4 bases for V and 0 bases for J; bases not matched to a gene: 8. Study findings and constraints: Clones of above 20 RNA copies carried over 97% of effector molecules; in naive cells they carried under 1%.

This clonotype was sampled from a human donor in good health. Some libraries in this study had Jurkat cell RNA spiked in. The sequencing sample was made of naive CD8+ T cells from blood, with Jurkat cell RNA spiked in. Stated subset: FACS-sorted CD8+CD4-CCR7+CD45RA+ naive T cells. The genes are TRBV19 and TRBJ2-6, with TRBD2 matching 8 bases. The CDR3 sequence: CASSTGRVYPSGANVLTF. The CDR3 DNA is TGTGCCAGTAGTACCGGGAGGGTCTATCCCTCTGGGGCCAACGTCCTGACTTTC.